This T cell receptor (beta chain) is drawn from a study of T cell responses to AZD1222 COVID-19 vaccine. General study points: Samples come after the peak T cell response, not at day 14.

In germline, CDR1 is WSHSY, CDR2 SAAADI. V gave up 3 bases and J gave up 2 bases, with 20 bases separating them. The CDR3 contains 18 residues. Whether given at about 4 or about 12 weeks, second doses were pooled. Method: immunoSEQ multiplex PCR; TCRdb's copy keeps in-frame clones and lacks some. This table has about 120,000 clones, almost 95% appearing once. In regard to this clone: What it recognizes is unknown.

Sequencing was performed on peripheral blood, taken 28 days after the second AZD1222 dose. The receptor comes from an adult who received the AZD1222 COVID-19 vaccine. The chain has TRBV10-2 and TRBJ1-5; a weak D match, TRBD1 (5 bases). CDR3 bases: TGCGCCAGCAGTGACGCCGGGACCATTATGGGGGGCAATCAGCCCCAGCATTTT. Its translation is CASSDAGTIMGGNQPQHF.